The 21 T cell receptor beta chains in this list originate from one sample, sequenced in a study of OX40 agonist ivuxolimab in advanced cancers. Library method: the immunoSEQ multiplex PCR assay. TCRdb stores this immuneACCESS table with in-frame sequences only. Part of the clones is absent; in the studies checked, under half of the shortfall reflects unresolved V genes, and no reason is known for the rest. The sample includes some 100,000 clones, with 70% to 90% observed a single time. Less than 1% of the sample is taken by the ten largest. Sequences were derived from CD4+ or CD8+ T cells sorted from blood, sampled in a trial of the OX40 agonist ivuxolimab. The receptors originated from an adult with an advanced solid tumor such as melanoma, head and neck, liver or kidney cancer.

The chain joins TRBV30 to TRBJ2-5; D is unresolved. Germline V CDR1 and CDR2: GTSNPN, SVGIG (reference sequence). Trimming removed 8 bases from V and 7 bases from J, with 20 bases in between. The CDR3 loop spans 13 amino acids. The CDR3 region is CAGQALGMGTQYF. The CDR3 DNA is TGTGCCGGGCAGGCTCTGGGGATGGGGACCCAGTACTTC.

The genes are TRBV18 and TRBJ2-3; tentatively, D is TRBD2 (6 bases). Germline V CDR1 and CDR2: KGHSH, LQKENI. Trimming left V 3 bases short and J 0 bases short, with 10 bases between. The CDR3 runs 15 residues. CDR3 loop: CASSPPEGSTDTQYF. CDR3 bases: TGTGCCAGCTCACCCCCGGAGGGTAGCACAGATACGCAGTATTTT.

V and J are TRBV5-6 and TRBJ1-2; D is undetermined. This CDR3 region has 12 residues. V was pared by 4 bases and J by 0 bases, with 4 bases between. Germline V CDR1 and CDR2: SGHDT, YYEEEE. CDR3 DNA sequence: TGTGCCAGCAGCCGGACTAACTATGGCTACACCTTC. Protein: CASSRTNYGYTF.

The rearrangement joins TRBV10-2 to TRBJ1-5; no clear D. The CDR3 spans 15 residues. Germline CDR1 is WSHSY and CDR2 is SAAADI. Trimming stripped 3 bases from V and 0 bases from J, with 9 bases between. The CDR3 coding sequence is TGCGCCAGCAGTGAAGCCTTCGATAGCAATCAGCCCCAGCATTTT. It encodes CASSEAFDSNQPQHF.

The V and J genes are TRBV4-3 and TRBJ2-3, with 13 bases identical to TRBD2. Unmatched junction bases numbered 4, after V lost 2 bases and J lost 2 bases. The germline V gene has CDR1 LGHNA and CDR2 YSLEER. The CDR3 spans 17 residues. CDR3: CASSQRLAGGYTDTQYF. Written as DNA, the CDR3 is TGCGCCAGCAGCCAAAGACTAGCGGGGGGTTACACAGATACGCAGTATTTT.

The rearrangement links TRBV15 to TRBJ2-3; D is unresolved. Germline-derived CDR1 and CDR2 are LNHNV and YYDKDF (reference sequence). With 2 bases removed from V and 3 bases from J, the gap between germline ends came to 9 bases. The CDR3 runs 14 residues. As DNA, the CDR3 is TGTGCCACCAGCAGAAGGGTGGGGACAGATACGCAGTATTTT. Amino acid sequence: CATSRRVGTDTQYF. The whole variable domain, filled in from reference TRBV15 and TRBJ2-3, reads DAMVIQNPRYQVTQFGKPVTLSCSQTLNHNVMYWYQQKSSQAPKLLFHYYDKDFNNEADTPDNFQSRRPNTSFCFLDIRSPGLGDTAMYLCATSRRVGTDTQYFGPGTRLTVL.

The CDR3 nucleotides read TGTGCCAGCAGCTTAGCCTCCGGGGGCTATGGCTACACCTTC. Translating gives CASSLASGGYGYTF. The chain recombines TRBV7-9 with TRBJ1-2, with D tentatively TRBD1 (5 bases). V lost 0 bases, J lost 4 bases, and 9 bases lay in between. Germline V gene sequence: CDR1 SEHNR, CDR2 FQNEAQ (reference sequence). This CDR3 contains 14 residues.

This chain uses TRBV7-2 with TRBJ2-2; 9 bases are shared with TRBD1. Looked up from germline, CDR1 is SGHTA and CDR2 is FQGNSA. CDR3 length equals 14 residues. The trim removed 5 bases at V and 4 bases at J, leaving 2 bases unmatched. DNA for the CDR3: TGTGCCAGCAGCAGACAGGGGGTCACCGGGGAGCTGTTTTTT. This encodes CASSRQGVTGELFF.

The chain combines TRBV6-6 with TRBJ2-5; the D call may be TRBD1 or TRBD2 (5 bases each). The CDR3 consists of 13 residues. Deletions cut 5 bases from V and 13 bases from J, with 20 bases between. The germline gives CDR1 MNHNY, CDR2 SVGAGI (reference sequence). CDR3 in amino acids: CASSRHTQERGYF. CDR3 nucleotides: TGTGCCAGCAGTCGGCACACACAAGAGAGGGGGTACTTC.

CDR3: CAWRGRLGTEAFF. For the CDR3, the DNA is TGTGCCTGGAGGGGTAGATTGGGCACTGAAGCTTTCTTT. This chain uses TRBV30 with TRBJ1-1; D gene unclear. Trimming removed 3 bases from V and 4 bases from J, with 12 bases in between. The CDR3 sequence is 13 residues long. The germline V gene has CDR1 GTSNPN and CDR2 SVGIG (reference sequence).

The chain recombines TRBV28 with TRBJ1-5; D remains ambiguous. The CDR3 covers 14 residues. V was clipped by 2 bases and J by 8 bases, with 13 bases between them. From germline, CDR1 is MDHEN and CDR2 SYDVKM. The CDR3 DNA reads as TGTGCCAGCAGTTTAAGTAGGGCTGGAGAGCCCCAGCATTTT. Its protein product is CASSLSRAGEPQHF.

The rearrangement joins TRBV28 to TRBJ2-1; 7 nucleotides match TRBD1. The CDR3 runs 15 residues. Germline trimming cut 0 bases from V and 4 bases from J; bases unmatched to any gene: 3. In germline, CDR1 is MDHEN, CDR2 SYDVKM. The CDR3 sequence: CASSLWDRQYNEQFF. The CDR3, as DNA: TGTGCCAGCAGTTTATGGGACAGGCAGTACAATGAGCAGTTCTTC.

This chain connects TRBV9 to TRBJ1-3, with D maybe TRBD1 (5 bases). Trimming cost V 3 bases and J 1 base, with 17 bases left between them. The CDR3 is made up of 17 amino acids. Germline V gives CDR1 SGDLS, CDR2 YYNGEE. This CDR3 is CASSARGRALSGNTIYF. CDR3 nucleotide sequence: TGTGCCAGCAGCGCCCGGGGCAGGGCCCTTTCTGGAAACACCATATATTTT. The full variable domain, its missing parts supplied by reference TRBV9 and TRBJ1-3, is DSGVTQTPKHLITATGQRVTLRCSPRSGDLSVYWYQQSLDQGLQFLIQYYNGEERAKGNILERFSAQQFPDLHSELNLSSLELGDSALYFCASSARGRALSGNTIYFGEGSWLTVV.

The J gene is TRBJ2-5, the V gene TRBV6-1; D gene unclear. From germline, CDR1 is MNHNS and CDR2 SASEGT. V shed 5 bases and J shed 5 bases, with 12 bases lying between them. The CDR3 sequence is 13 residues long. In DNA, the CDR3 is TGTGCCAGCAGTCCACGGACGCGGGAGACCCAGTACTTC. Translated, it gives CASSPRTRETQYF.

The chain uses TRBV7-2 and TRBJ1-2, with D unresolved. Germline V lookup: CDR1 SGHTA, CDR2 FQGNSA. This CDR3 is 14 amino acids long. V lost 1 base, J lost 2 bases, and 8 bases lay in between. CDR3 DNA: TGTGCCAGCAGCTTAGATGGTGGGAACTATGGCTACACCTTC. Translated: CASSLDGGNYGYTF.

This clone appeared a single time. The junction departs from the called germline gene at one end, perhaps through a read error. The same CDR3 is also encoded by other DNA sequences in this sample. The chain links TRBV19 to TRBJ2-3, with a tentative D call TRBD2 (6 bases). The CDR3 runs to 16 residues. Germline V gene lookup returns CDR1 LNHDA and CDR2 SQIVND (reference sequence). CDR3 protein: CASSPGLSAGTDTQYF. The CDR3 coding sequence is TGCGCCAGTAGTCCGGGACTTTCGGCCGGTACAGATACGCAGTATTTT.

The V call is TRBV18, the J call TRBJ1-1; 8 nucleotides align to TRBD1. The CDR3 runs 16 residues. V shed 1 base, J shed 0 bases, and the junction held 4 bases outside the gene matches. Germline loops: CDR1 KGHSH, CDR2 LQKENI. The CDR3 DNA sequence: TGTGCCAGCTCACCACAGCAGGGGGCGTTGAACACTGAAGCTTTCTTT. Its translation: CASSPQQGALNTEAFF.

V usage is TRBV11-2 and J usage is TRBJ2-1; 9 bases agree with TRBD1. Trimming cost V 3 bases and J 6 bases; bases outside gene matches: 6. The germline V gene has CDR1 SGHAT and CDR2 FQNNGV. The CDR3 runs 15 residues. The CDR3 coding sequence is TGTGCCAGCAGCTTGCCCCCGACAGGGGGCAATGAGCAGTTCTTC. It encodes CASSLPPTGGNEQFF.

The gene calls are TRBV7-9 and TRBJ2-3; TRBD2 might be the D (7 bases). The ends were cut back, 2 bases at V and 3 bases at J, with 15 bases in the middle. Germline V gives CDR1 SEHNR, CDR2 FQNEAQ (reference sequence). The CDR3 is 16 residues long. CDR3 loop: CASSLSGGGGTDTQYF. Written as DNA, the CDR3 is TGTGCCAGCAGCTTATCGGGCGGGGGCGGAACAGATACGCAGTATTTT.

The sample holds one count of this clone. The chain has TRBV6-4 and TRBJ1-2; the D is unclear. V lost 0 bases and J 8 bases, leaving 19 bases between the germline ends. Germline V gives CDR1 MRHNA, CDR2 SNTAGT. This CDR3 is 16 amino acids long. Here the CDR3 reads CASSDSMTSPGAGYTF. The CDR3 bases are TGTGCCAGCAGTGACTCAATGACATCGCCCGGAGCAGGCTACACCTTC.

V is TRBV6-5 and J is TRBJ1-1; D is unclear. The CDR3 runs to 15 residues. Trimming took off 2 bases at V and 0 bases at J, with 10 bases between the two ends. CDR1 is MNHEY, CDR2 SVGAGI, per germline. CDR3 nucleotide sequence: TGTGCCAGCAGTTACGGTGGCAGTTTGAACACTGAAGCTTTCTTT. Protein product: CASSYGGSLNTEAFF.